The rows below give T cell receptor beta chains drawn from one sample of a study of technical replicates of blood from several donors. TCRdb's copy holds only in-frame clones and misses some; the assay was immunoSEQ multiplex PCR. The sample carries roughly 90,000 clones, around 92% recorded once. Material for sequencing was T cells isolated from PBMCs. These receptor sequences come from a human donor in good health. CDR3s include the opening cysteine and the closing phenylalanine or tryptophan. A D gene is named only where the DNA matches it firmly. A row's size may be missing; if present it is once, few, many or a size class.

cdr3_aa cdr3_nt d_call j_call v_call clone_size
CASSQDVEGHYGYTF TGCGCCAGCAGCCAAGATGTGGAGGGGCACTATGGCTACACCTTC NA TRBJ1-2 TRBV4-1 NA
CASSFDQDSNTGELFF TGCGCCAGCAGCTTTGATCAGGACAGTAACACCGGGGAGCTGTTTTTT NA TRBJ2-2 TRBV5-1 NA
CSAREERAFF TGCAGTGCTAGAGAGGAGAGGGCTTTCTTT NA TRBJ1-1 TRBV20-1 medium-sized
CASSLKGAGFRNQPQHF TGTGCCAGCAGTTTAAAGGGGGCTGGTTTTCGCAATCAGCCCCAGCATTTT TRBD1 TRBJ1-5 TRBV27 once
CATSRRGGQETQYF TGTGCCACCAGCCGCCGTGGGGGGCAAGAGACCCAGTACTTC NA TRBJ2-5 TRBV15 NA
CASSTQITGGIAEAFF TGTGCCAGCAGTACCCAGATAACAGGGGGCATCGCTGAAGCTTTCTTT TRBD1 TRBJ1-1 TRBV28 NA
CASSAAVGTGGEGYTF TGTGCCAGCAGCGCCGCGGTGGGGACAGGGGGTGAAGGCTACACCTTC TRBD1 TRBJ1-2 TRBV7-9 NA
CASSLYRGLNTDTQYF TGTGCCAGCAGTTTATACAGGGGACTCAACACAGATACGCAGTATTTT NA TRBJ2-3 TRBV28 once
CASSLAGQGVQETQYF TGTGCCAGCAGCTTAGCGGGACAGGGAGTGCAAGAGACCCAGTACTTC TRBD1 TRBJ2-5 TRBV7-2 NA
CASSPDTLGYGYTF TGTGCCAGCAGCCCAGACACACTGGGCTATGGCTACACCTTC NA TRBJ1-2 TRBV5-4 NA
CASSVAAGGLRGGQETQYF TGTGCCAGCAGCGTAGCCGCGGGAGGGCTACGAGGAGGACAAGAGACCCAGTACTTC TRBD2 TRBJ2-5 TRBV9 NA
CASSRTDFYGYTF TGTGCCAGCAGTCGGACAGATTTCTATGGCTACACCTTC NA TRBJ1-2 TRBV6-6 NA
CASSFTWRGRSPSNTGELFF TGTGCCAGCAGCTTCACATGGCGGGGCAGGTCCCCCTCGAACACCGGGGAGCTGTTTTTT NA TRBJ2-2 TRBV7-6 NA